The 14 T cell receptor beta chains below come from one sample, sequenced in a study of identical twins. TCRdb called the 5' RACE reads again in MiXCR, with one record for every CDR3 protein. The table shows a few hundred thousand distinct CDR3 sequences, with approximately 18% occurring only once. The sample consisted of naive T cells sorted from blood. Receptors were obtained from a man aged 50 or older in good health.

There are many counts of this clonotype. The chain links TRBV7-9 to TRBJ2-7, with D unresolved. Germline CDR1 reads SEHNR; CDR2 reads FQNEAQ (reference sequence). Trimming removed 1 base from V and 2 bases from J, with 9 bases in between. This CDR3 is 14 amino acids long. CDR3 protein: CASSLEGGAYEQYF. The CDR3 DNA sequence: TGTGCCAGCAGCTTAGAAGGTGGCGCCTACGAGCAGTACTTC.

The rearrangement joins TRBV5-4 to TRBJ1-4, with 7 bases matching TRBD1. This CDR3 has 12 amino acids. Germline V gene lookup returns CDR1 SGHNT and CDR2 YYREEE (reference sequence). V gave up 4 bases and J gave up 8 bases; unmatched junction bases: 2. Here the CDR3 DNA reads TGTGCCAGCAGCGGGGACAGCGAAAAACTGTTTTTT. This encodes CASSGDSEKLFF. Supplemented by reference TRBV5-4 and TRBJ1-4, the full variable domain reads ETGVTQSPTHLIKTRGQQVTLRCSSQSGHNTVSWYQQALGQGPQFIFQYYREEENGRGNFPPRFSGLQFPNYSSELNVNALELDDSALYLCASSGDSEKLFFGSGTQLSVL.

The chain recombines TRBV27 with TRBJ2-7; TRBD1 agrees at 9 bases. This CDR3 is 14 amino acids long. V lost 10 bases to trimming and J lost 4 bases; unmatched junction nucleotides: 11. Germline CDR1 MNHEY, CDR2 SMNVEV (reference sequence). The CDR3 sequence: CATHRTGEQYEQYF. CDR3 sequence (DNA): TGTGCCACCCACAGGACAGGGGAACAATACGAGCAGTACTTC.

The chain has TRBV6-5 and TRBJ2-1; unclear D gene. There are 15 residues in the CDR3. Per the germline V gene, CDR1 is MNHEY and CDR2 is SVGAGI. Trimming cost V 0 bases and J 6 bases, with 12 bases left between them. The CDR3 spells CASSYSSTIRNEQFF. The CDR3 DNA sequence: TGTGCCAGCAGTTACTCGAGTACTATCCGCAATGAGCAGTTCTTC.

This clonotype has at least ten counts. CDR3 in DNA: TGCAGTGTGGGCCAACTATACGAGCAGTACTTC. Translated: CSVGQLYEQYF. The rearrangement joins TRBV20-1 to TRBJ2-7; D is undetermined. Trimming left V 7 bases short and J 4 bases short, with 11 bases between. CDR1 and CDR2 from the germline V gene are DFQATT and SNEGSKA (reference sequence). The CDR3 sequence is 11 residues long.

The CDR3 bases are TGTGCCAGCTCACCACCGTCAAGCGGGAGGGTTAATGAGCAGTTCTTC. Translated, it gives CASSPPSSGRVNEQFF. This sequence joins TRBV18 and TRBJ2-1; 10 bases fit TRBD2. The CDR3 length is 16 residues. Per the germline V gene, CDR1 is KGHSH and CDR2 is LQKENI. V was clipped by 0 bases and J by 7 bases; unmatched bases: 6. Combining the CDR3 with reference TRBV18 and TRBJ2-1 gives the whole variable domain NAGVMQNPRHLVRRRGQEARLRCSPMKGHSHVYWYRQLPEEGLKFMVYLQKENIIDESGMPKERFSAEFPKEGPSILRIQQVVRGDSAAYFCASSPPSSGRVNEQFFGPGTRLTVL.

This clonotype was picked up many times. This chain links TRBV20-1 with TRBJ1-1; TRBD1 matches at 8 bases. V shed 6 bases and J 7 bases; nucleotides not matched to a gene: 7. This CDR3 has 12 amino acids. Germline CDR1 is DFQATT and CDR2 is SNEGSKA (reference sequence). CDR3 nucleotides: TGCAGTGCGGACAGGGTTCGGGGTGAAGCTTTCTTT. Protein sequence: CSADRVRGEAFF.

Ten or more counts support this clonotype. CDR3 DNA: TGTGCCACCAGTGATTTGGACCTACTAGCCAAAAACATTCAGTACTTC. Its translation is CATSDLDLLAKNIQYF. J is TRBJ2-4 and V is TRBV24-1; D unclear. V dropped 0 bases and J dropped 0 bases, with 8 bases sitting between them. The CDR3 consists of 16 residues. CDR1 KGHDR and CDR2 SFDVKD come from the germline V gene.

This clonotype was recorded many times. The chain joins TRBV5-6 to TRBJ2-7; TRBD2 might be the D (5 bases). The germline V gene has CDR1 SGHDT and CDR2 YYEEEE. The CDR3 sequence is 14 residues long. Between the trimmed V and J ends, which lost 0 bases and 2 bases, there was a span of 9 bases. CDR3 sequence reads: CASSLGTYTYEQYF. The CDR3 nucleotides are TGTGCCAGCAGCTTGGGGACTTATACCTACGAGCAGTACTTC.

This clonotype was counted between two and nine times. V and J are TRBV12-3 or TRBV12-4 and TRBJ2-5; 8 nucleotides match TRBD1. The CDR3 has 15 residues. J gave up 5 bases and V 2 bases, and 7 bases lay outside the gene matches. The CDR3 nucleotides are TGTGCCAGCAGTTTATGGGACAGGCCGGGGGAGACCCAGTACTTC. Encoded protein: CASSLWDRPGETQYF.

This clonotype was detected only a few times. The CDR3 nucleotides read TGTGCCAGCAGCTTAGTATGGGACGGCATCGGGGGCTACACCTTC. Translated, it gives CASSLVWDGIGGYTF. J is TRBJ1-2 and V is TRBV7-9; a possible D gene is TRBD1 (5 bases). CDR1 is SEHNR and CDR2 is FQNEAQ in the germline V gene (reference sequence). This CDR3 has 15 amino acids. Deletions cut 1 base from V and 8 bases from J, with 17 bases between.

The V call is TRBV5-1, the J call TRBJ1-4; the D gene is possibly TRBD1 (5 bases). Germline V gene sequence: CDR1 SGHRS, CDR2 YFSETQ. V lost 0 bases to trimming and J lost 8 bases, with 11 bases between them. This CDR3 has 14 residues. Written as DNA, the CDR3 is TGCGCCAGCAGCTTGGTAGGGGAGGTCGAAAAACTGTTTTTT. It is translated as CASSLVGEVEKLFF.

This clonotype has a handful of counts. The chain carries TRBV12-3 or TRBV12-4 and TRBJ2-7; TRBD1 matches at 11 bases. The CDR3 is 15 amino acids. V shed 6 bases, J shed 2 bases, and the junction held 6 bases outside the gene matches. CDR3 sequence reads: CASSPPGQGAYEQYF. The CDR3 region has the DNA TGTGCCAGCAGCCCCCCGGGACAGGGGGCCTACGAGCAGTACTTC.

This clonotype showed up just a few times. The V call is TRBV5-1, the J call TRBJ2-7; 8 bases map to TRBD1. J was trimmed by 1 base and V by 2 bases; bases with no gene match: 5. In germline, CDR1 is SGHRS, CDR2 YFSETQ. The CDR3 runs 15 residues. CDR3 sequence: CASSFRTGRSYEQYF. CDR3 in DNA: TGCGCCAGCAGCTTCCGGACAGGGAGATCCTACGAGCAGTACTTC. The entire variable domain, with the rest obtained from reference TRBV5-1 and TRBJ2-7, is as follows: KAGVTQTPRYLIKTRGQQVTLSCSPISGHRSVSWYQQTPGQGLQFLFEYFSETQRNKGNFPGRFSGRQFSNSRSEMNVSTLELGDSALYLCASSFRTGRSYEQYFGPGTRLTVT.